This TCR beta chain was obtained from a study of OX40 agonist ivuxolimab in advanced cancers. This CDR3 region has 17 residues. Germline trimming cut 0 bases from V and 2 bases from J; bases unmatched to any gene: 10. Per the germline V gene, CDR1 is LGHNA and CDR2 is YSLEER. Method: immunoSEQ multiplex PCR; TCRdb's copy keeps in-frame clones and lacks some. Of 10,000 to 15,000 clones in the sample, 80% to 90% were seen once. V and J are TRBV4-3 and TRBJ2-7; 7 bases align to TRBD1. Sequenced here: CD4+ or CD8+ T cells sorted from blood, sampled in a trial of the OX40 agonist ivuxolimab. The sequence came from an adult with an advanced solid tumor such as melanoma, head and neck, liver or kidney cancer. The CDR3 reads CASSQEGGRGWPYEQYF. In nucleotides, the CDR3 is TGCGCCAGCAGCCAAGAAGGGGGCAGGGGGTGGCCCTACGAGCAGTACTTC.